This T cell receptor beta chain was observed in a study of cytomegalovirus exposure and HLA in healthy donors (dated by TCRdb to about 2017). Context from the whole study: An earlier analysis of more than 550 of the donors reported under 300 Gb of sequence data and around 110 million unique TCR beta sequences obtained from about 180 million T cells. Roughly 300 gigabases of sequencing data and 78 million or so unique TCR sequences were included in an early release covering about 700 HLA-typed donors. Of the roughly 400 genotyped donors, 65% to 90% fell in the genetic ancestry cluster associated with self-reported Caucasian donors. The aim of the study was to test whether cataloging public T cell receptors could identify signatures of past pathogen exposure. The study used immunosequencing to profile the T cell repertoires of 666 subjects and linked those repertoires to cytomegalovirus serostatus. Besides the first cohort of roughly 640 subjects, a separate validation cohort made up of over a hundred different subjects was used. High-throughput TCR immunosequencing, statistical association of individual TCRs with disease status, and machine learning were combined to predict cytomegalovirus infection status. A later analysis re-examined previously published TCR beta repertoires from 600 to 700 donors and added high-resolution HLA genotyping to investigate patterns of TCR occurrence. In the later analysis, no new phenotypic data were used to find candidate immune exposures; instead, reliance was placed on TCR beta sequences and their occurrence across donors. In an earlier analysis of about 590 of the donors, high-throughput TCR beta sequencing was used to judge whether each TCR beta V gene segment behaved as functional or pseudogenic. Donor age, sex, ethnicity and CMV serostatus were compiled together with the repertoire data. A later genetic analysis took genome-wide SNP genotypes for about 60% of the roughly 670 donors and used that subset as a discovery cohort. All discovery cohort repertoires had been generated on a single sequencing platform. HLA typing covered class I and class II loci at four-digit resolution. Typing coverage varied by locus: about 620-630 donors for A, B, C, DRB1 and DQB1; 500 to 550 for DQA1; approximately 610 for DPA1; under 490 for DPB1. Roughly 5 DR-DQ haplotypes were handled as single units for association and clustering, since linkage in the cohort was strong. Across 398 genotyped donors of the cohort, an average of roughly 200,000 unique TCR beta nucleotide sequences per donor were sequenced, and roughly 20% of those sequences were non-productive. Overall results and qualifications from the work: A later genetic analysis associated a missense DCLRE1C variant with V-gene and J-gene trimming of TCR beta chains, and an independent cohort replicated the association. A total of 164 TCR beta chains were listed by the study as associated with cytomegalovirus. The classifier was reported to diagnose cytomegalovirus status with high specificity and sensitivity in both the original cohort and the validation cohort. The cohort was sequenced for TCR beta chains only, and without alpha or paired-chain data the features that could be detected were limited. The authors suggested that the approach could potentially be generalized to other disease states and immunological phenotypes. The only immune exposure information available for the cohort was CMV serostatus. In a later analysis, most CMV-associated TCR beta chains were found to appear HLA-restricted, with HLA associations seemingly driven largely by CMV exposure. Because HLA typing was missing for some donors at each locus, association tests included only the typed subset. Because counts were too low, about 18 rarely observed V segments, including chromosome 9 orphons, were left out of the earlier analysis of a few hundred of the donors. A few of the identified cytomegalovirus-associated TCR beta chains were confirmed in vitro to be specific for cytomegalovirus antigens. According to a later genetic analysis, donors in an Asian-associated ancestry cluster had fewer N-insertions in productive TCRs than the approximately 670-donor mean. In a later analysis, HLA-associated TCR beta chains were found to be more clonally expanded and to have lower generation probabilities than equally common non-associated chains. An earlier analysis of around 600 of the donors showed that most TCR beta V segments appeared in productive rearrangements either about 90% or about 30% of the time, which broadly matched IMGT annotations. A later analysis reported that several top co-occurrence clusters appeared linked to parvovirus B19, influenza, CMV and Epstein-Barr virus. Assigning TCR associations to individual alleles was difficult when HLA alleles, especially DR and DQ, strongly co-occurred. According to a later analysis, TCR association rates differed among HLA loci, with DRB1 alleles showing the most associated TCRs and HLA-C alleles showing the fewest. Linkage disequilibrium might explain the correlated functional status among segregating V segments, but an unknown experimental factor could not be excluded. A further reported finding was that TCR beta sequences accurately predicted the HLA-A and HLA-B alleles for most subjects in the first cohort. At a false discovery rate of 0.05, a later analysis linked around 15,000 TCR beta sequences to specific HLA alleles. Roughly uniform sequencing depth across donors was assumed in presence/absence analyses, although this assumption may not hold. The sequencing pipeline was judged likely to have produced a cluster of highly shared sequence variants as a technical artifact. Some IMGT-functional V segments, including TRBV6-2 and TRBV6-3, could not be told apart with the 87-base-pair reads, so those segments were excluded. Most TCR sequences were observed very rarely across donors, whereas some public TCRs were present in many individuals.

Including cysteine and phenylalanine, the CDR3 has 16 amino acids. Only the CDR3 part of the read is kept: 48 bases, read in frame from the first base. For CDR1 and CDR2, the germline V gene (reference sequence) lists LNHNV and YYDKDF. V is trimmed back by 0 bases and J by 7 bases, and the junction contains 5 bases that no gene match accounts for. To note about this clone: This clone's antigen is unknown. No clone much larger than this one lies a single base away; base qualities are absent.

The method was the immunoSEQ multiplex PCR assay. The multiplex PCR relied on a mix of 60 forward primers for TCR Vbeta segments and 13 reverse primers for TCR Jbeta segments. A multiplex PCR assay on genomic DNA amplified the CDR3 region of rearranged TCR beta genes. Amplified TCR beta libraries were sequenced as 87-base-pair reads on the Illumina HiSeq System. The original pipeline was this. A later analysis tallied 70 million to 100 million unique TCR beta chains across the 650 to 750 repertoires, and about 10 million of those chains were shared by two or more donors. Raw reads were error-corrected and collapsed into unique sequences with a nearest-neighbor algorithm that merged closely related sequences to remove PCR and sequencing errors. Alignment of CDR3 sequences to IMGT reference sequences was used to assign V, D and J gene segments. Each retained sequence needed at least a six-nucleotide match to both a V gene segment and a J gene segment. A rearrangement counted as productive if the CDR3 had no stop codons and remained in frame with V and J, and every other rearrangement counted as non-productive. CDR3 was defined according to IMGT convention as the region running from the second conserved V-encoded cysteine to the conserved J-encoded phenylalanine. The earlier analysis of about 500 of the donors excluded sequences that lacked an unambiguous match to a single V gene segment. An earlier analysis of 500 to 700 of the donors classified V segments as functional when productive rearrangements were above 56.7% and as segregating when the standard deviation between donors was above 5%. A statistical classification framework was developed to diagnose cytomegalovirus status using the catalog of TCR beta chain sequences. A later analysis assigned V and J genes by comparing TCR nucleotide sequences with IMGT/GENE-DB human TR gene sequences. In a later analysis, CDR3 sequences and most-parsimonious VDJ recombination scenarios were assigned using the TCRdist pipeline. In a later analysis, each TCR beta chain was defined by its CDR3 amino acid sequence together with its V-gene family, and reads without a unique V-gene family were excluded. As a way to deal with suspected cross-contamination and a sequencing artifact, a later analysis dropped 450 to 600 nucleotide sequences that were highly shared and had low generation probability. In a later analysis, a clonal expansion index was calculated for each public chain from normalized within-repertoire ranks of inferred template counts. Generation probabilities in a later analysis came from a VDJ recombination model fitted to out-of-frame rearrangements, and those results were checked against IGoR. Hypergeometric tests were used in a later analysis to score TCR-TCR, TCR-HLA and TCR-CMV co-occurrence, with a repertoire-size bias correction applied to the TCR pairs. A later analysis estimated false discovery rates by permuting HLA or CMV assignments 20 times. In a later analysis, co-occurring TCRs were grouped with DBSCAN, and TCRdist sequence similarity was added when clustering was performed within HLA-allele-positive subsets. Repertoires with fewer than 30,000 or more than 120,000 public chains were left out of co-occurrence clustering, as were four to six repertoires with anomalous nucleotide sharing. Held by TCRdb, this immuneACCESS table contains in-frame sequences only and omits some clones. Under half of the omission traces to an unresolved V gene where checked; the cause of the rest is unknown. That table is the source of V, J and clone size, and D and trimming were worked out from the DNA. Within this sample are about 110,000 clones, with over 65% of them counted one time only. Less than 6% of the sample goes to the ten largest clones.

In total, around 600 healthy bone marrow donors made up the cohort. At the time of sampling, all cohort members were nominally healthy, though unrecorded immune exposures were likely present. The donor tested CMV seropositive, placing the donor among the approximately 290 seropositive members of the cohort. A peripheral blood sample was collected from each donor, and TCR beta sequencing was performed on peripheral blood mononuclear cells. The Qiagen DNeasy Blood Extraction Kit was used to extract genomic DNA from the blood cell samples. The TCR originated in a woman in her 30s in good health and CMV-seropositive. The chain is assembled from TRBV15 and TRBJ1-4, with 10 bases aligning to TRBD1. The sample was PBMCs. The encoded CDR3 is CATSRDIGTGAEKLFF. The sequenced DNA is TGTGCCACCAGCAGAGATATAGGGACAGGGGCTGAAAAACTGTTTTTT.